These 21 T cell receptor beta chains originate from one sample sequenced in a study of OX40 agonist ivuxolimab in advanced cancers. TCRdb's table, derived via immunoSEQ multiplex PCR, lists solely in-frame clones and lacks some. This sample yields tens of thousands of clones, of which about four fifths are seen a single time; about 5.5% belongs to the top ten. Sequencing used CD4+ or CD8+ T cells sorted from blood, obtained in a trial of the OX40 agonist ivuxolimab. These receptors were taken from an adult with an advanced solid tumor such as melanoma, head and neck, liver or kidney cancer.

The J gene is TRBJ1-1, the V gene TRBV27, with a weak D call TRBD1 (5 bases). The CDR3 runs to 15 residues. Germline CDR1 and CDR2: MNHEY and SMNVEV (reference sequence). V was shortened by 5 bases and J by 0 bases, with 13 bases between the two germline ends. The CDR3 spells CASSHSTEMNTEAFF. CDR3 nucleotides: TGTGCCAGCAGTCACTCGACAGAAATGAACACTGAAGCTTTCTTT.

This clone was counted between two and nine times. In nucleotides, the CDR3 is TGTGCCAGTAGTTCCCAACAGGGGGCTAACTATGGCTACACCTTC. As protein: CASSSQQGANYGYTF. The chain carries TRBV19 and TRBJ1-2, with TRBD1 matching 8 bases. The length of the CDR3 is 15 residues. V gave up 5 bases and J gave up 0 bases; unmatched junction bases: 5. Germline CDR1 and CDR2: LNHDA and SQIVND (reference sequence).

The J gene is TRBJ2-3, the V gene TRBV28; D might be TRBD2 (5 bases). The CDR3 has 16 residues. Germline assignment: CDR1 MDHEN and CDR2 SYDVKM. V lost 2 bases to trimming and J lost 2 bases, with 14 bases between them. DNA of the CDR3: TGTGCCAGCAGTTTAGGGCTAGCAGACTTCACAGATACGCAGTATTTT. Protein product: CASSLGLADFTDTQYF.

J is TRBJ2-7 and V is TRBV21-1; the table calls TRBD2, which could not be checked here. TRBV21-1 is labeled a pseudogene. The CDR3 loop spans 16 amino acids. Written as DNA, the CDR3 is TGTGCCGGCCCCTCACTAGCGGGAGAGCGTGACTACGAGCAGTACTTC. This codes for CAGPSLAGERDYEQYF.

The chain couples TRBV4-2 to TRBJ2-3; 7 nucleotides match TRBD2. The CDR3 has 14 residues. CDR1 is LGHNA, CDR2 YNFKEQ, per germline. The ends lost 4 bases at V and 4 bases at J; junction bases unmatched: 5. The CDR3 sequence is CASSLLASSDTQYF. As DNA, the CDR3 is TGTGCCAGCAGCCTACTAGCGTCTTCAGATACGCAGTATTTT.

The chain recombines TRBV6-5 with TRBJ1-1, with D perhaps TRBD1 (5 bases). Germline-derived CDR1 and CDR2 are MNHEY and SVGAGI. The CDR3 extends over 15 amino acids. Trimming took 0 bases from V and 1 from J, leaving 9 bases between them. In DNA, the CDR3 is TGTGCCAGCAGTTACTCTTGGACACCGAACACTGAAGCTTTCTTT. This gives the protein CASSYSWTPNTEAFF.

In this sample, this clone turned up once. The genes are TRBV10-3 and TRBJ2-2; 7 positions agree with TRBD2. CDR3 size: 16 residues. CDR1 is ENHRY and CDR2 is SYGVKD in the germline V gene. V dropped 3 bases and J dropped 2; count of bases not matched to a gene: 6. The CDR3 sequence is CAISEFRAGNTGELFF. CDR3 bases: TGTGCCATCAGTGAATTTCGAGCGGGAAACACCGGGGAGCTGTTTTTT.

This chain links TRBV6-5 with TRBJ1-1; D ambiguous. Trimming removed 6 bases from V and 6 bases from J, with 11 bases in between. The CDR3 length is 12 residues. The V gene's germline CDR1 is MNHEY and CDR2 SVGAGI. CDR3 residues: CASRSTSSEAFF. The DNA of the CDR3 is TGTGCCAGCAGATCCACAAGCTCTGAAGCTTTCTTT.

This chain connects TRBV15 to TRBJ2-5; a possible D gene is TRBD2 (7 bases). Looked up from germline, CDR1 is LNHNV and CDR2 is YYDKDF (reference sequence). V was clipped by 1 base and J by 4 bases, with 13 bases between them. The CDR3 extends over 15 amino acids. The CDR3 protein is CATSRVGGAVETQYF. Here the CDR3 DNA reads TGTGCCACCAGCAGAGTGGGGGGGGCCGTAGAGACCCAGTACTTC.

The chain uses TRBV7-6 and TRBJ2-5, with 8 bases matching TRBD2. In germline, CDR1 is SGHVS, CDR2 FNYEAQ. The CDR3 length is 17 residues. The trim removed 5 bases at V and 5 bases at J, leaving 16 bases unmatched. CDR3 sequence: CASSTTRGGAFLETQYF. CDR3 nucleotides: TGTGCCAGCAGCACGACCCGGGGGGGCGCTTTCTTGGAGACCCAGTACTTC.

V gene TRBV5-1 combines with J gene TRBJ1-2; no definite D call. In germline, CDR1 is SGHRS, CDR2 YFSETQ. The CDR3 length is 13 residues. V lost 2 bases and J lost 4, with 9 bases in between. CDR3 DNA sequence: TGCGCCAGCAGCTTTGGGGAAGGCTATGGCTACACCTTC. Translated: CASSFGEGYGYTF.

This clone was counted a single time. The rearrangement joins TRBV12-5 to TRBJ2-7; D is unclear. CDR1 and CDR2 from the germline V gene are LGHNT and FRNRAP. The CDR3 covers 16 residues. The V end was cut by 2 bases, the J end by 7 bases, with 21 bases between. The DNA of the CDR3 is TGTGCTAGTGGTTTGAAGTCTGGGGTGGGTCAAGGGGAGCAGTACGTC. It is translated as CASGLKSGVGQGEQYV.

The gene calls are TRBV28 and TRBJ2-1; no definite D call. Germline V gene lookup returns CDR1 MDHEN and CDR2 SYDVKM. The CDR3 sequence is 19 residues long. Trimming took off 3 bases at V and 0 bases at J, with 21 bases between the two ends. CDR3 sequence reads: CASSFWGSSAVNSYNEQFF. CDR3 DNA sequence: TGTGCCAGCAGTTTCTGGGGATCTTCGGCGGTTAACTCCTACAATGAGCAGTTCTTC.

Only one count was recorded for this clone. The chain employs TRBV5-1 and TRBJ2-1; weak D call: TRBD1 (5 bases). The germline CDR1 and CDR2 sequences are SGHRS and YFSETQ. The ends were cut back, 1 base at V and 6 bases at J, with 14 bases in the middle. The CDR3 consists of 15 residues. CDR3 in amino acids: CASSLQAQQANEQFF. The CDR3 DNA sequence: TGCGCCAGCAGCTTGCAGGCCCAACAGGCCAATGAGCAGTTCTTC.

CDR3: CASSLAPYEQYF. Written as DNA, the CDR3 is TGTGCCAGCAGCTTAGCCCCCTACGAGCAGTACTTC. The chain couples TRBV7-6 to TRBJ2-7, with D unresolved. This CDR3 is 12 amino acids long. The germline V and J ends were trimmed by 0 bases and 2 bases, with 2 bases remaining between them. Germline V gene sequence: CDR1 SGHVS, CDR2 FNYEAQ.

The CDR3 DNA sequence: TGTGCCAGCAGTTTGCCCTTAGGGGGGGTCGGTGCGGAGTTCCACAATGAGCAGTTCTTC. Protein: CASSLPLGGVGAEFHNEQFF. The chain is built from TRBV28 and TRBJ2-1, with D possibly matching TRBD2 (7 bases). The CDR3 sequence is 20 residues long. The V and J ends lost 3 bases and 5 bases respectively, with 29 bases between them. Per germline, CDR1 MDHEN and CDR2 SYDVKM.

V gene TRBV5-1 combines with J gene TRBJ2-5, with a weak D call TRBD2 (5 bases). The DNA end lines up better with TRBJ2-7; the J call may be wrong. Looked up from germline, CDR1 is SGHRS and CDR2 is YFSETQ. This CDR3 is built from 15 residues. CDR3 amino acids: CASSLAAGSSYEQYF. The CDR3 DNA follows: TGCGCCAGCAGCTTGGCGGCGGGCAGCTCCTACGAGCAGTACTTC.

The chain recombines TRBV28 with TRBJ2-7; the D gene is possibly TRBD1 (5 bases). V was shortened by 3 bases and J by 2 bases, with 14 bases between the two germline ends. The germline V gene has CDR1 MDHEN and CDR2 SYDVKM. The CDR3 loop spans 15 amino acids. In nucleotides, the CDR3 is TGTGCCAGCAGTTTCGGCAGGGAAGGGACCTACGAGCAGTACGTC. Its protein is CASSFGREGTYEQYV.

The CDR3 is CASSIDGDNEQFF. In nucleotides, the CDR3 is TGTGCCAGCAGCATTGACGGCGACAATGAGCAGTTCTTC. V is TRBV7-3 and J is TRBJ2-1, with D hard to call. The germline V gene has CDR1 SGHTA and CDR2 FQGTGA. V was cut by 5 bases and J by 5 bases, with 10 bases left in between. The CDR3 is 13 amino acids.

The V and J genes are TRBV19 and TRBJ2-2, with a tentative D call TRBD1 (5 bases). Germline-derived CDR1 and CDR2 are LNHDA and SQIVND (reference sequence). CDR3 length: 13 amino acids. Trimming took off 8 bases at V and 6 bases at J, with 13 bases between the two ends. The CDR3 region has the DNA TGTGCCAGTGAGGCAGGGTTTTCCGGGGAGCTGTTTTTT. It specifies CASEAGFSGELFF. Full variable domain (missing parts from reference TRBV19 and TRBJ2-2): DGGITQSPKYLFRKEGQNVTLSCEQNLNHDAMYWYRQDPGQGLRLIYYSQIVNDFQKGDIAEGYSVSREKKESFPLTVTSAQKNPTAFYLCASEAGFSGELFFGEGSRLTVL.

Here the CDR3 reads CASSISEKTQYF. The CDR3, as DNA: TGTGCCAGCTCAATAAGCGAAAAGACCCAGTACTTC. This chain uses TRBV18 with TRBJ2-5; D uncertain. Trimming cost V 5 bases and J 6 bases, with 10 bases left between them. The CDR3 sequence is 12 residues long. Germline-derived CDR1 and CDR2 are KGHSH and LQKENI.